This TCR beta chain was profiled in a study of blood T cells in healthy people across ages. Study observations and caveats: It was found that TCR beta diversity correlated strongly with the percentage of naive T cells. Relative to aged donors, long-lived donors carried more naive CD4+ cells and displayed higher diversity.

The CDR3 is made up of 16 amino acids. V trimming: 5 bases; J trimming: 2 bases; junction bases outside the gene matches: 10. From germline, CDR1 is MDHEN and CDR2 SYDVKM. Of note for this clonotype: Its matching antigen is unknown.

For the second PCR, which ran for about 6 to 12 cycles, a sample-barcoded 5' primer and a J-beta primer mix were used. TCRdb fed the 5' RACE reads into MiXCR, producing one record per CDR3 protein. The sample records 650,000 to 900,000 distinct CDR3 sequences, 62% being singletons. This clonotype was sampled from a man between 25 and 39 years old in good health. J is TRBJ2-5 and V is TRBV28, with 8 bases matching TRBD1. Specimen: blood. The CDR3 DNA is TGTGCCAGCAGTACATTAAGGGACAGGCAACAAGAGACCCAGTACTTC. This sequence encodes CASSTLRDRQQETQYF. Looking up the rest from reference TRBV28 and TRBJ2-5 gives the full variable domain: DVKVTQSSRYLVKRTGEKVFLECVQDMDHENMFWYRQDPGLGLRLIYFSYDVKMKEKGDIPEGYSVSREKKERFSLILESASTNQTSMYLCASSTLRDRQQETQYFGPGTRLLVL.